This passage covers 24 T cell receptor beta chains from one sample sequenced in a study of regulatory T cells in long-lasting Graves disease. The time point is: newly diagnosed GD, antithyroid drugs for less than 3 months. The TCR library was made from RNA that had been extracted from PBMCs in TRIzol. Arm-PCR of CDR3 regions with iRepertoire HTBI primers generated TCR beta libraries. TCRdb used MiXCR to reprocess the multiplex PCR reads, holding one entry per CDR3 protein. The sample has approximately 490,000 distinct CDR3 sequences; 16% are singletons. These data were likewise used in another study, on T cells in Graves' hyperthyroidism and ophthalmopathy.

The sequencing used peripheral blood mononuclear cells (PBMCs), collected at new diagnosis, from a patient treated with antithyroid drugs. The receptors derive from a man in his forties with Graves disease.

This clonotype turned up a few times. The CDR3 DNA sequence: TGTGCCACCAGTGCCACACGATATACGCAGTATTTT. Its translation: CATSATRYTQYF. This chain joins TRBV24-1 and TRBJ2-3, with D unclear. The CDR3 length is 12 residues. Germline V gives CDR1 KGHDR, CDR2 SFDVKD. V lost 5 bases, J lost 7 bases, and 9 bases lay in between.

This chain joins TRBV11-3 and TRBJ2-2; 7 bases are shared with TRBD1. CDR1 is SGHNT, CDR2 YENEEA, per germline. J gave up 6 bases and V 3 bases, and 7 bases lay outside the gene matches. The CDR3 length is 15 residues. The CDR3 bases are TGTGCCAGCAGCTTGATAGGGGGCGGGTCCGGGGAGCTGTTTTTT. This codes for CASSLIGGGSGELFF.

The J gene is TRBJ2-4, the V gene TRBV5-1; 7 bases align to TRBD2. Germline values: CDR1 SGHRS, CDR2 YFSETQ. After removal of 0 bases from V and 1 base from J, the junction contained 1 base not matched to a gene. The length of the CDR3 is 15 residues. For the CDR3, the DNA is TGCGCCAGCAGCTTGGAAGCGGGGGCCAAAAACATTCAGTACTTC. This sequence encodes CASSLEAGAKNIQYF.

In its sample, this clonotype was seen many times. The chain couples TRBV20-1 to TRBJ2-7; D tentatively reads TRBD1 or TRBD2 (5 bases each). The length of the CDR3 is 15 residues. V was trimmed by 6 bases and J by 2 bases, leaving 20 bases between them. Looked up from germline, CDR1 is DFQATT and CDR2 is SNEGSKA (reference sequence). CDR3 region: CSASPGAVTAYEQYF. The DNA of the CDR3 is TGCAGTGCCAGCCCCGGGGCAGTTACGGCCTACGAGCAGTACTTC.

This clonotype occurred many times. The J gene is TRBJ1-5, the V gene TRBV7-8; tentative D call: TRBD1 (5 bases). V lost 5 bases and J lost 5, with 19 bases in between. CDR1 and CDR2 (germline): SGHVS, FQNEAQ. There are 16 residues in the CDR3. In nucleotides, the CDR3 is TGTGCCAGCAGCCTCTACGGCGGGGCGGCGTATCAGCCCCAGCATTTT. The encoded protein is CASSLYGGAAYQPQHF.

Ten or more counts support this clonotype. The V call is TRBV18, the J call TRBJ2-7; 8 bases align to TRBD2. The V gene's germline CDR1 is KGHSH and CDR2 LQKENI. The CDR3 spans 16 residues. Losses at the gene ends were 4 bases for V and 5 bases for J; bases not matched to a gene: 13. The CDR3 protein is CASSLPLGRAPNEQYF. Written as DNA, the CDR3 is TGTGCCAGCTCACTCCCTCTCGGGAGGGCCCCCAACGAGCAGTACTTC.

This clonotype was recorded at least ten times. V gene TRBV20-1 combines with J gene TRBJ2-1; D tentatively fits TRBD1 or TRBD2 (7 bases each). The ends were cut back, 4 bases at V and 0 bases at J, with 10 bases in the middle. The CDR3 extends over 14 amino acids. Germline CDR1 is DFQATT and CDR2 is SNEGSKA (reference sequence). CDR3 sequence reads: CSAKRDSSYNEQFF. The CDR3 DNA sequence: TGCAGTGCTAAGCGGGACAGCTCCTACAATGAGCAGTTCTTC.

This clonotype was recorded at least ten times. The chain employs TRBV11-1 and TRBJ2-7; D is ambiguous. The CDR3 length is 13 residues. Germline values: CDR1 SGHAT, CDR2 FQDESV (reference sequence). The germline V and J ends were trimmed by 3 bases and 2 bases, with 8 bases remaining between them. This CDR3 is CASSLARTYEQYF. CDR3 DNA sequence: TGTGCCAGCAGCTTGGCCAGGACCTACGAGCAGTACTTC.

The chain recombines TRBV6-1 with TRBJ2-1, with 10 bases identical to TRBD1. Germline V gives CDR1 MNHNS, CDR2 SASEGT. J gave up 7 bases and V 7 bases, and 10 bases lay outside the gene matches. The length of the CDR3 is 15 residues. CDR3 in DNA: TGTGCCAGCATCACCGGGACAGGGGTCTCTAATGAGCAGTTCTTC. Translation: CASITGTGVSNEQFF.

This clonotype was picked up a small number of times. This sequence joins TRBV10-1 and TRBJ2-7, with D perhaps being TRBD1 or TRBD2 (5 bases each). With 8 bases removed from V and 3 bases from J, the gap between germline ends came to 8 bases. CDR3 length: 11 amino acids. Germline V gene lookup returns CDR1 WNHNN and CDR2 SYGVQD (reference sequence). The CDR3 DNA reads TGCGCCAGCGGGGACGACTACGAGCAGTACTTC. It codes for CASGDDYEQYF.

The chain joins TRBV4-2 to TRBJ1-2; D gene unclear. Per germline, CDR1 LGHNA and CDR2 YNFKEQ. V lost 0 bases, J lost 4 bases, and 12 bases lay in between. The CDR3 extends over 15 amino acids. CDR3 sequence: CASSQDTGSGYGYTF. The CDR3 DNA reads as TGTGCCAGCAGCCAAGATACCGGTTCGGGCTATGGCTACACCTTC.

The sample holds a few counts of this clonotype. This chain joins TRBV3-1 and TRBJ2-7; D ambiguous. The CDR3 totals 13 residues. Looked up from germline, CDR1 is LGHDT and CDR2 is YNNKEL (reference sequence). V lost 6 bases and J lost 4, with 13 bases in between. CDR3: CASRNKTAYEQYF. The CDR3 region has the DNA TGTGCCAGCAGAAACAAGACTGCATACGAGCAGTACTTC.

This chain joins TRBV5-1 and TRBJ1-2, with TRBD1 identical over 8 bases. This CDR3 is 13 amino acids long. V gave up 5 bases and J gave up 3 bases; unmatched junction bases: 3. Germline loops: CDR1 SGHRS, CDR2 YFSETQ. The CDR3 protein is CASRTGQDYGYTF. In nucleotides, the CDR3 is TGCGCCAGCAGGACGGGACAGGACTATGGCTACACCTTC.

In this sample, this clonotype turned up many times. The rearrangement joins TRBV28 to TRBJ2-1, with D possibly being TRBD1 (5 bases). The CDR3 has 13 residues. V lost 9 bases and J 2 bases, leaving 11 bases between the germline ends. In germline, CDR1 is MDHEN, CDR2 SYDVKM. CDR3 nucleotide sequence: TGTGCCAGTCAGACAGACACCTACAATGAGCAGTTCTTC. It is translated as CASQTDTYNEQFF.

About this clonotype itself: This may arise from a read error, as a much more abundant clone is one base away. The V and J genes are TRBV20-1 and TRBJ2-5, with a tentative D call TRBD1 (6 bases). V was clipped by 0 bases and J by 4 bases, with 12 bases between them. CDR1 is DFQATT, CDR2 SNEGSKA, per germline (reference sequence). The CDR3 totals 14 residues. CDR3 coding DNA: TGCAGTGCTAGAGATCCCAGGGGCTTAGAGACCCAGTACTTC. Translating gives CSARDPRGLETQYF.

Comment on this clonotype: With a much larger clone just one base away, this may be a read error. The chain is built from TRBV24-1 and TRBJ2-1; perhaps TRBD1 as D (5 bases). Germline values: CDR1 KGHDR, CDR2 SFDVKD. Between the trimmed V and J ends, which lost 4 bases and 10 bases, there was a span of 13 bases. This CDR3 contains 13 residues. This chain's CDR3 is CATSDPDSYEQFF. CDR3 sequence (DNA): TGTGCCACCAGTGACCCCGACAGTTACGAGCAGTTCTTC.

This clonotype occurred a few times. The chain links TRBV6-2 or TRBV6-3 to TRBJ1-5; a weak D match, TRBD1 (5 bases). V gave up 7 bases and J gave up 0 bases, with 10 bases separating them. The germline V gene encodes CDR1 MNHEY and CDR2 SVGEGT. The CDR3 is 14 amino acids. CDR3 sequence reads: CASTFTGSNQPQHF. CDR3 DNA sequence: TGTGCCAGCACCTTTACAGGTAGCAATCAGCCCCAGCATTTT.

This clonotype was seen ten or more times. This rearrangement joins TRBV3-1 to TRBJ2-1; D is tentatively TRBD1 or TRBD2 (5 bases each). This CDR3 spans 15 amino acids. Germline V CDR1 and CDR2: LGHDT, YNNKEL (reference sequence). V lost 4 bases to trimming and J lost 1 base, with 11 bases between them. As DNA, the CDR3 is TGTGCCAGCAGCCCCCTGAGGGGTTCCTACAATGAGCAGTTCTTC. Its protein is CASSPLRGSYNEQFF.

This rearrangement joins TRBV20-1 to TRBJ2-3, with unresolved D. V lost 5 bases and J lost 1, with 13 bases in between. Germline lookup yields CDR1 DFQATT and CDR2 SNEGSKA (reference sequence). CDR3 length: 14 residues. The CDR3 sequence: CSAGLLAGTDTQYF. For the CDR3, the DNA is TGCAGTGCTGGCCTCCTGGCGGGCACAGATACGCAGTATTTT.

Many counts were recorded for this clonotype. V and J are TRBV11-3 and TRBJ2-5; TRBD2 is a possible D gene (6 bases). The V end lost 5 bases, the J end lost 5 bases, and 18 bases lay between the germline ends. Germline V gene lookup returns CDR1 SGHNT and CDR2 YENEEA. This CDR3 comprises 15 residues. DNA for the CDR3: TGTGCCAGCAGCCCGGACGGAGGGAGGCGGGAGACCCAGTACTTC. Its translation is CASSPDGGRRETQYF.

In this sample, this clonotype turned up many times. V is TRBV27 and J is TRBJ2-7, with 10 nucleotides matching TRBD1. V shed 2 bases, J shed 5 bases, and the junction held 9 bases outside the gene matches. The CDR3 is made up of 16 amino acids. CDR1 is MNHEY, CDR2 SMNVEV, per germline (reference sequence). CDR3 sequence: CASSLIRDRGYDEQYF. The CDR3 DNA follows: TGTGCCAGCAGTTTAATTAGGGACAGGGGTTACGACGAGCAGTACTTC.

There are a few counts of this clonotype. V and J are TRBV6-5 and TRBJ2-5, with 9 bases aligning to TRBD2. The CDR3 extends over 16 amino acids. Trimming took 2 bases from V and 10 from J; bases not matched to a gene: 14. CDR1 MNHEY and CDR2 SVGAGI come from the germline V gene. The CDR3 nucleotides are TGTGCCAGCAGTTACCTTAGGACTAGCGCCCGAGAGGGCCAGTACTTC. It translates to CASSYLRTSAREGQYF.

This clonotype was seen ten or more times. The chain has TRBV20-1 and TRBJ2-7, with D tentatively TRBD1 (5 bases). V was cut by 2 bases and J by 3 bases, with 17 bases left in between. In germline, CDR1 is DFQATT, CDR2 SNEGSKA (reference sequence). CDR3 length: 15 amino acids. The CDR3 is CSARSQQTALYEQYF. The CDR3 coding sequence is TGCAGTGCTAGATCCCAGCAGACAGCACTCTACGAGCAGTACTTC.

This clonotype was detected a few times. The chain couples TRBV19 to TRBJ1-2; no definite D call. V lost 4 bases and J lost 1, with 13 bases in between. The CDR3 covers 15 residues. CDR1 and CDR2 (germline): LNHDA, SQIVND (reference sequence). In DNA, the CDR3 is TGTGCCAGTAGTAGTCCTCCTGAGGGTAACTATGGCTACACCTTC. Translated, it gives CASSSPPEGNYGYTF.